Below are 29 T cell receptor beta chains sequenced from a single sample in a study of graft-versus-host responses after intestinal transplantation. Their recognized antigens are unknown. Clones were read by immunoSEQ multiplex PCR, and TCRdb kept only the in-frame ones, dropping some. This sample carries 100,000 or so clones, 90% to 95% of them seen once, and the ten largest clones take around 0.17%. Sequences were derived from unstimulated CD4+ T cells sorted from spleen or lymph node cells, sampled before intestinal transplant. All receptors come from a human donor who received an intestinal transplant.

V is TRBV7-8 and J is TRBJ2-7; D perhaps matches TRBD2 (6 bases). Deletions cut 7 bases from V and 7 bases from J, with 20 bases between. Germline CDR1 is SGHVS and CDR2 is FQNEAQ. The CDR3 is 14 amino acids. CDR3 in DNA: TGTGCCAGCACCCCCCCGGACTCCGGGGGAGAGCAGTACTTC. It yields the protein CASTPPDSGGEQYF.

The chain employs TRBV5-1 and TRBJ2-3; possibly TRBD1 for D (7 bases). The CDR3 spans 14 residues. The germline gives CDR1 SGHRS, CDR2 YFSETQ. V gave up 4 bases and J gave up 2 bases, with 11 bases separating them. CDR3 in amino acids: CASSAGQNTDTQYF. For the CDR3, the DNA is TGCGCCAGCAGCGCGGGACAGAACACAGATACGCAGTATTTT.

The chain joins TRBV4-3 to TRBJ2-1; tentatively, D is TRBD1 (6 bases). The CDR3 length is 13 residues. V gave up 4 bases and J gave up 4 bases, with 8 bases separating them. CDR1 LGHNA and CDR2 YSLEER come from the germline V gene. The CDR3 DNA sequence: TGCGCCAGCAGCCGAGGACAGTACAATGAGCAGTTCTTC. Its translation is CASSRGQYNEQFF.

The gene calls are TRBV27 and TRBJ1-2; TRBD1 matches at 7 bases. From germline, CDR1 is MNHEY and CDR2 SMNVEV (reference sequence). CDR3 size: 15 residues. V was clipped by 4 bases and J by 4 bases; unmatched bases: 9. CDR3 loop: CASSSRDRNFYGYTF. The DNA of the CDR3 is TGTGCCAGCAGTTCCCGGGACAGAAATTTCTATGGCTACACCTTC.

The CDR3 DNA follows: TGTGCCAGCCCCTGGAGGAGGGCCGCTAACTATGGCTACACCTTC. Protein: CASPWRRAANYGYTF. This chain uses TRBV4-2 with TRBJ1-2; no reliable D call. Germline loops: CDR1 LGHNA, CDR2 YNFKEQ. The CDR3 covers 15 residues. V was trimmed by 8 bases and J by 0 bases, leaving 16 bases between them.

The chain joins TRBV27 to TRBJ1-5; D gene uncertain. The CDR3 sequence is 13 residues long. The ends were cut back, 4 bases at V and 11 bases at J, with 15 bases in the middle. Germline assignment: CDR1 MNHEY and CDR2 SMNVEV (reference sequence). CDR3 sequence: CASSSGKSRSQHF. The CDR3 DNA sequence: TGTGCCAGCAGTTCCGGGAAAAGTAGGTCCCAGCATTTT.

The genes are TRBV2 and TRBJ1-6, with TRBD1 matching over 9 bases. The CDR3 runs to 14 residues. V dropped 3 bases and J dropped 10; count of bases not matched to a gene: 4. From germline, CDR1 is SNHLY and CDR2 FYNNEI. In DNA, the CDR3 is TGTGCCAGCAGTGAGGACAGGGGCAGATCACCCCTCCACTTT. Residues: CASSEDRGRSPLHF.

This sequence joins TRBV9 and TRBJ2-1, with 9 bases fitting TRBD2. The ends lost 0 bases at V and 6 bases at J; junction bases unmatched: 10. This CDR3 has 17 residues. From germline, CDR1 is SGDLS and CDR2 YYNGEE. This CDR3 reads CASSVELFAGGLNEQFF. For the CDR3, the DNA is TGTGCCAGCAGCGTAGAGTTATTCGCGGGGGGGCTCAATGAGCAGTTCTTC.

The chain has TRBV7-9 and TRBJ1-1; 7 positions match TRBD1. CDR3 size: 13 residues. Germline V gives CDR1 SEHNR, CDR2 FQNEAQ (reference sequence). V was clipped by 5 bases and J by 6 bases; unmatched bases: 6. This CDR3 is CASSPLTGSEAFF. The CDR3 region has the DNA TGTGCCAGCAGCCCTCTGACAGGGTCTGAAGCTTTCTTT.

In this sample, this clone turned up once. The chain employs TRBV21-1 and TRBJ2-1; TRBD2, the table's D call, lacks a check against the DNA. TRBV21-1 is given as a pseudogene. There are 15 residues in the CDR3. In nucleotides, the CDR3 is TGTGCCAGCAGCAAAGACCGGGGAAACTACAATGAGCAGTTCTTC. Protein sequence: CASSKDRGNYNEQFF.

This chain links TRBV5-1 with TRBJ2-7; TRBD1 is a possible D gene (5 bases). Germline V gene data show CDR1 as SGHRS and CDR2 as YFSETQ. The CDR3 has 11 amino acids. V was cut by 6 bases and J by 3 bases, with 7 bases left in between. The CDR3 DNA follows: TGCGCCAGCACCAGGGTCTACGAGCAGTACTTC. This codes for CASTRVYEQYF.

This clone was detected only a few times. The chain combines TRBV2 with TRBJ2-7; 7 bases align to TRBD1. CDR1 is SNHLY, CDR2 FYNNEI, per germline. The CDR3 is 14 amino acids. The ends lost 4 bases at V and 5 bases at J; junction bases unmatched: 8. The CDR3 DNA follows: TGTGCCAGCAGTGTAAGAGACAGGGTCAACGAGCAGTACTTC. Residues: CASSVRDRVNEQYF.

The chain combines TRBV5-1 with TRBJ2-7; maybe TRBD2 (6 bases). Germline V CDR1 and CDR2: SGHRS, YFSETQ. Trimming stripped 0 bases from V and 5 bases from J, with 12 bases between. This CDR3 comprises 14 residues. CDR3 DNA: TGCGCCAGCAGCTTGGTCGGGAGCTACCACGAGCAGTACTTC. Protein sequence: CASSLVGSYHEQYF.

The J gene is TRBJ2-7, the V gene TRBV29-1; D call uncertain. The V end lost 5 bases, the J end lost 0 bases, and 8 bases lay between the germline ends. The CDR3 consists of 12 residues. Germline V gives CDR1 SQVTM, CDR2 ANQGSEA. CDR3: CSVHESSYEQYF. CDR3 coding DNA: TGCAGCGTTCATGAGAGCTCCTACGAGCAGTACTTC.

The chain has TRBV11-2 and TRBJ2-1; 11 positions agree with TRBD1. CDR1 and CDR2 from the germline V gene are SGHAT and FQNNGV. With V trimmed by 6 bases and J by 6 bases, 7 bases remained unmatched. There are 15 residues in the CDR3. The CDR3 protein is CASRRGTGGINEQFF. CDR3 bases: TGTGCCAGCAGGAGGGGGACAGGGGGGATCAATGAGCAGTTCTTC.

This chain joins TRBV7-8 and TRBJ1-3; D is uncertain. The CDR3 runs to 15 residues. V lost 1 base to trimming and J lost 0 bases, with 7 bases between them. Germline CDR1 and CDR2: SGHVS and FQNEAQ. CDR3 nucleotide sequence: TGTGCCAGCAGCTTAGAGAGGTCCTCTGGAAACACCATATATTTT. Protein sequence: CASSLERSSGNTIYF.

The J gene is TRBJ1-4, the V gene TRBV5-8; D is ambiguous. Germline V CDR1 and CDR2: SGHTS, YDEGEE. V lost 3 bases, J lost 5 bases, and 17 bases lay in between. This CDR3 is 16 amino acids long. The DNA of the CDR3 is TGTGCCAGCAGCTACCTGGGAGGTGCGTCGAATGAAAAACTGTTTTTT. It translates to CASSYLGGASNEKLFF.

V usage is TRBV7-2 and J usage is TRBJ2-1, with a weak D call TRBD1 (6 bases). V was shortened by 5 bases and J by 6 bases, with 11 bases between the two germline ends. The CDR3 is 13 residues long. Germline V gene sequence: CDR1 SGHTA, CDR2 FQGNSA. The CDR3 coding sequence is TGTGCCAGCAGCCCCCAGGGGTCCAATGAGCAGTTCTTC. Protein product: CASSPQGSNEQFF.

V and J are TRBV2 and TRBJ2-1, with TRBD2 as a possible D gene (5 bases). The CDR3 covers 15 residues. The germline V and J ends were trimmed by 7 bases and 1 base, with 14 bases remaining between them. Germline CDR1 and CDR2: SNHLY and FYNNEI. The chain's CDR3 is CASTERLWSYNEQFF. CDR3 in DNA: TGTGCCAGCACCGAAAGACTATGGTCCTACAATGAGCAGTTCTTC.

Note on this clone: Relative to the germline gene, one junction end is altered; a read error may explain this. The chain's CDR3 is CASSPQLVARYNEQLF. CDR3 nucleotide sequence: TGCGCCAGCAGCCCCCAACTAGTAGCACGATACAATGAGCAGCTCTTC. The chain uses TRBV5-1 and TRBJ2-1; TRBD2 is a possible D gene (5 bases). CDR1 SGHRS and CDR2 YFSETQ come from the germline V gene. There are 16 residues in the CDR3.

This chain links TRBV5-1 with TRBJ2-7; 7 nucleotides align to TRBD1. Germline-derived CDR1 and CDR2 are SGHRS and YFSETQ. The trim removed 0 bases at V and 6 bases at J, leaving 9 bases unmatched. The CDR3 has 15 amino acids. The CDR3 loop is CASSLDPDRTREQYF. The CDR3 region has the DNA TGCGCCAGCAGCTTGGATCCGGACAGGACTCGCGAGCAGTACTTC.

This chain joins TRBV12-5 and TRBJ1-1; D not resolved. Germline V gene lookup returns CDR1 LGHNT and CDR2 FRNRAP. CDR3 size: 15 residues. Trimming stripped 0 bases from V and 9 bases from J, with 17 bases between. Here the CDR3 reads CASGLVLGLVPKAFF. The DNA of the CDR3 is TGTGCTAGTGGTTTGGTCCTCGGACTCGTACCTAAAGCTTTCTTT.

On this clone: Other nucleotide sequences in the sample specify the same CDR3. This chain joins TRBV5-5 and TRBJ1-5, with D unclear. Trimming took 0 bases from V and 5 from J, leaving 9 bases between them. Germline loops: CDR1 SGHKS, CDR2 YYEKEE (reference sequence). The CDR3 has 14 amino acids. DNA for the CDR3: TGTGCCAGCAGCTTGGCTGGTGGAGATCAGCCCCAGCATTTT. It codes for CASSLAGGDQPQHF.

This sequence joins TRBV28 and TRBJ1-1; a weak D match, TRBD1 (6 bases). Germline CDR1 is MDHEN and CDR2 is SYDVKM. The V end was cut by 0 bases, the J end by 10 bases, with 9 bases between. CDR3 size: 12 residues. This CDR3 reads CASSLWGRGAFF. DNA for the CDR3: TGTGCCAGCAGTTTATGGGGCAGGGGAGCTTTCTTT.

This clone has only one observation. The chain carries TRBV7-2 and TRBJ2-1; the D gene is possibly TRBD1 (6 bases). The CDR3 is 15 amino acids. Germline CDR1 is SGHTA and CDR2 is FQGNSA. Trimming cost V 1 base and J 0 bases, with 7 bases left between them. CDR3 sequence: CASSLVDSSYNEQFF. Here the CDR3 DNA reads TGTGCCAGCAGCTTAGTGGACAGCTCCTACAATGAGCAGTTCTTC.

The CDR3 nucleotides are TGTGCCAGCAGCCAGAGGCAGGGGGCTACCGTCAACAATGAGCAGTTCTTC. Amino acid sequence: CASSQRQGATVNNEQFF. V and J are TRBV7-8 and TRBJ2-1; 8 nucleotides match TRBD1. The CDR3 runs 17 residues. CDR1 and CDR2 from the germline V gene are SGHVS and FQNEAQ. Germline trimming cut 5 bases from V and 5 bases from J; bases unmatched to any gene: 14.

The chain links TRBV30 to TRBJ2-2; 8 nucleotides line up with TRBD2. V shed 3 bases, J shed 3 bases, and the junction held 12 bases outside the gene matches. Germline lookup yields CDR1 GTSNPN and CDR2 SVGIG (reference sequence). This CDR3 is 17 amino acids long. The CDR3 nucleotides are TGTGCCTGGAGCGACCTTCGGGGGGGGCATTACACCGGGGAGCTGTTTTTT. Residues: CAWSDLRGGHYTGELFF.

The chain combines TRBV6-5 with TRBJ2-7, with TRBD2 as a possible D gene (5 bases). Trimming removed 2 bases from V and 3 bases from J, with 8 bases in between. CDR1 is MNHEY, CDR2 SVGAGI, per germline. This CDR3 contains 13 residues. CDR3 DNA sequence: TGTGCCAGCAGTTACCTTGGAGGCTACGAGCAGTACTTC. It yields the protein CASSYLGGYEQYF.

This rearrangement joins TRBV10-3 to TRBJ2-3; 10 bases are a match to TRBD2. The CDR3 is 15 residues long. The V gene end was trimmed by 6 bases and the J gene end by 3 bases; junction bases not matched to a gene: 6. Germline CDR1 is ENHRY and CDR2 is SYGVKD. The CDR3 coding sequence is TGTGCCATCAGCGGCGAAGCGGGAGGGACAGATACGCAGTATTTT. Translation: CAISGEAGGTDTQYF.